This T cell receptor beta chain was found in a study of T cell repertoires in cytomegalovirus infection. About the study: It was the public TCR beta signatures that indicated both CMV infection and matching HLA type.

From the reads, TCRdb called clonotypes with MiXCR, one entry per CDR3 protein. The data show 300,000 to 400,000 distinct CDR3 sequences, about 28% seen once. CDR1 and CDR2 from the germline V gene are SGHTA and FQGNSA. This CDR3 has 14 residues. Trimming stripped 5 bases from V and 4 bases from J, with 11 bases between. Turning to this clonotype: Its target is not known.

This receptor was taken from a human donor in good health (CMV status not recorded). Some clones in this sample may be carry-over from other donors' samples. Specimen: cultured PBMCs, collected from culture after CMV antigen stimulation. J is TRBJ2-2 and V is TRBV7-2; D is undetermined. The CDR3 nucleotides are TGTGCCAGCAGCCGAGTGGGTACCACCGGGGAGCTGTTTTTT. Protein product: CASSRVGTTGELFF. Variable domain in full (rest from reference TRBV7-2 and TRBJ2-2): GAGVSQSPSNKVTEKGKDVELRCDPISGHTALYWYRQSLGQGLEFLIYFQGNSAPDKSGLPSDRFSAERTGGSVSTLTIQRTQQEDSAVYLCASSRVGTTGELFFGEGSRLTVL.